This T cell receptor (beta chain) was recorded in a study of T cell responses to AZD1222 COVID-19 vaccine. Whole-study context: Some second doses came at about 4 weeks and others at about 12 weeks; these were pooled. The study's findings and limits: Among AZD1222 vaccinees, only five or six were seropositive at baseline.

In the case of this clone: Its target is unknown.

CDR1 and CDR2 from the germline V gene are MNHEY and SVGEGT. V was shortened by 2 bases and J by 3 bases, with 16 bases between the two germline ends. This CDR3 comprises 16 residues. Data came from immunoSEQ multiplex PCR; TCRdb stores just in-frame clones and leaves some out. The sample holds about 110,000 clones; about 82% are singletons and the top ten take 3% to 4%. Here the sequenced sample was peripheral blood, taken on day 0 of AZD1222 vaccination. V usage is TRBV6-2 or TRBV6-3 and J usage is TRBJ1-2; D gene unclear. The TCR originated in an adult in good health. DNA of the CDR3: TGTGCCAGCAGTTACGTGCAGGACCTTATTTACTATGGCTACACCTTC. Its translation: CASSYVQDLIYYGYTF.